This is a list of T cell receptor beta chains from one sample in a study of blood T cell repertoires in COVID-19. Assay: immunoSEQ multiplex PCR; the TCRdb copy retains only in-frame clones and omits some. The sample carries approximately 180,000 clones, roughly 88% recorded once. Sequenced sample: peripheral blood. The source of these receptors is a middle-aged woman with COVID-19, enrolled during active disease. CDR3s include the opening cysteine and the closing phenylalanine or tryptophan. Fields, in order: V gene, J gene, clone size, D gene, CDR3 protein, CDR3 DNA. The D gene is left open where the match is weak. Where a row states a size, it is once, few, many or the class of an expanded clone; other rows omit it.

TRBV9	TRBJ2-2	NA	TRBD1	CASSVEGGQGELFF	TGTGCCAGCAGCGTAGAGGGGGGACAGGGAGAACTGTTTTTT
TRBV5-6	TRBJ1-1	few	NA	CASSFWVQGRTEAFF	TGTGCCAGCAGCTTCTGGGTACAGGGACGCACTGAAGCTTTCTTT
TRBV29-1	TRBJ1-2	NA	TRBD1	CSVRRGRLYGYTF	TGCAGCGTTCGAAGGGGGCGACTATATGGCTACACCTTC
TRBV28	TRBJ2-7	NA	TRBD2	CASTLRNSGRLPYEQYF	TGTGCCAGCACCCTCAGGAATAGCGGGAGGCTACCCTACGAGCAGTACTTC
TRBV5-5	TRBJ1-1	NA	NA	CASSYAGLMNTEAFF	TGTGCCAGCAGCTATGCCGGACTGATGAACACTGAAGCTTTCTTT
TRBV6-5	TRBJ1-1	NA	TRBD1	CASSPRWTGGTEAFF	TGTGCCAGCAGTCCCCGTTGGACAGGGGGCACTGAAGCTTTCTTT
TRBV5-6	TRBJ1-5	NA	NA	CASSPSGQGKSQPQHF	TGTGCCAGCAGCCCCTCAGGACAAGGAAAATCTCAGCCCCAGCATTTT
TRBV18	TRBJ1-2	NA	TRBD1	CASSPDRGLGYTF	TGTGCCAGCTCACCGGACAGGGGGCTGGGCTACACCTTC
TRBV20-1	TRBJ2-5	NA	NA	CSASPRGETQYF	TGCAGTGCTAGTCCTAGGGGGGAGACCCAGTACTTC
TRBV11-1	TRBJ1-6	NA	TRBD1	CASSLEDRAQSPLHF	TGTGCCAGCAGCTTAGAGGACAGGGCACAGTCACCCCTCCACTTT
TRBV19	TRBJ1-4	NA	NA	CATKMVTVRTNEKLFF	TGTGCCACCAAAATGGTCACAGTCAGAACTAATGAAAAACTGTTTTTT
TRBV9	TRBJ1-1	NA	TRBD1	CASIPVGGLEAFF	TGTGCCAGCATCCCGGTAGGGGGCCTTGAAGCTTTCTTT
TRBV7-2	TRBJ1-4	NA	TRBD1	CASSPRDSLNEKLFF	TGTGCCAGCAGCCCCCGGGACAGCCTTAATGAAAAACTGTTTTTT
TRBV4-1	TRBJ2-5	NA	TRBD1	CASSQPPRDSGQYF	TGCGCCAGCAGCCAACCCCCTAGGGACAGTGGCCAGTACTTC
TRBV7-9	TRBJ1-1	NA	NA	CASSFAISEAFF	TGTGCCAGCAGCTTCGCTATTTCCGAAGCTTTCTTT
TRBV27	TRBJ2-7	NA	TRBD2	CASRSLAGNLREQYF	TGTGCCAGCAGATCTCTAGCGGGGAACCTACGAGAGCAGTACTTC
TRBV19	TRBJ2-7	NA	TRBD2	CASSITLAGVYEQYF	TGTGCCAGTAGTATTACCCTAGCGGGAGTCTACGAGCAGTACTTC
TRBV7-6	TRBJ2-7	NA	TRBD1	CASSLDRGWEQYF	TGTGCCAGCAGCTTGGACAGGGGGTGGGAGCAGTACTTC
TRBV5-3	TRBJ1-4	NA	NA	CARSTLDRIPNEKLFF	TGTGCCAGAAGCACGCTAGACAGAATCCCTAATGAAAAACTGTTTTTT
TRBV5-1	TRBJ1-1	NA	NA	CASSLTRGRGLNTEAFF	TGCGCCAGCAGCTTAACTCGGGGGAGAGGGTTGAACACTGAAGCTTTCTTT
TRBV20-1	TRBJ1-2	NA	NA	CSAAGYTF	TGCAGTGCTGCGGGCTACACCTTC
TRBV3-1/TRBV3-2	TRBJ1-2	NA	NA	CASSLLQANYGYTF	TGTGCCAGCAGCCTCTTACAGGCCAACTATGGCTACACCTTC
TRBV7-9	TRBJ2-3	NA	TRBD2	CASSLASGSWGTDTQYF	TGTGCCAGCAGCTTAGCTAGCGGGAGCTGGGGCACAGATACGCAGTATTTT
TRBV9	TRBJ2-7	once	TRBD2	CASSVGLAGSEQYF	TGTGCCAGCAGCGTCGGACTAGCGGGAAGTGAGCAGTACTTC
TRBV24-1	TRBJ2-1	NA	TRBD2	CATSSRRTGLAGGSSYNEQFF	TGTGCCACCAGTTCTCGGAGAACTGGACTAGCGGGAGGAAGCTCCTACAATGAGCAGTTCTTC
TRBV14	TRBJ1-6	NA	TRBD1	CASSPGMGQYNSPLHF	TGTGCCAGCAGCCCGGGGATGGGACAGTATAATTCACCCCTCCACTTT
TRBV9	TRBJ2-7	NA	NA	CASSADGSSYEQYF	TGTGCCAGCAGCGCCGATGGGAGCTCCTACGAGCAGTACTTC
TRBV10-2	TRBJ1-2	NA	NA	CASLESRSYGYTF	TGCGCCAGCCTCGAGTCGAGGTCCTATGGCTACACCTTC
TRBV29-1	TRBJ2-3	NA	TRBD2	CSLGLERTTDTQYF	TGCAGCCTTGGACTAGAACGAACCACAGATACGCAGTATTTT
TRBV15	TRBJ2-6	NA	TRBD1	CATSRGDRNSGANVLTF	TGTGCCACCAGCAGGGGGGACAGGAACTCTGGGGCCAACGTCCTGACTTTC
TRBV13	TRBJ2-3	NA	TRBD2	CASSSLAGASTDTQYF	TGTGCCAGCAGCTCCCTAGCGGGGGCTAGCACAGATACGCAGTATTTT
TRBV5-4	TRBJ2-3	NA	NA	CASSLAGLTDTQYF	TGTGCCAGCAGCTTGGCCGGTCTTACAGATACGCAGTATTTT
TRBV19	TRBJ1-5	NA	TRBD1	CASRYDSVRGDQPQHF	TGTGCCAGTAGATACGATAGCGTCAGGGGGGATCAGCCCCAGCATTTT
TRBV3-1/TRBV3-2	TRBJ1-6	NA	NA	CASSLTDSFNSPLHF	TGTGCCAGCAGCCTCACGGACAGTTTTAATTCACCCCTCCACTTT
TRBV5-1	TRBJ1-3	NA	NA	CASSLQSPENTIYF	TGCGCCAGCAGCTTACAATCCCCAGAAAACACCATATATTTT
TRBV7-9	TRBJ2-7	NA	TRBD2	CASSTSGTSGTHEQYF	TGTGCCAGCAGCACCAGCGGGACTAGCGGGACCCACGAGCAGTACTTC
TRBV5-1	TRBJ1-2	NA	TRBD1	CASSLEQGSYGYTF	TGCGCCAGCAGCTTGGAACAGGGGAGTTATGGCTACACCTTC
TRBV27	TRBJ1-6	NA	NA	CASSLSLQVPLHF	TGTGCCAGCAGTTTATCGCTACAGGTTCCCCTCCACTTT
TRBV28	TRBJ1-1	NA	TRBD1	CASSFGYRGTEAFF	TGTGCCAGCAGTTTTGGGTACAGGGGGACTGAAGCTTTCTTT
TRBV29-1	TRBJ2-1	NA	NA	CSVARGNEQFF	TGCAGCGTTGCCAGGGGAAATGAGCAGTTCTTC
TRBV28	TRBJ1-2	few	TRBD1	CASSPPTGNSAGYTF	TGTGCCAGCAGTCCGCCGACAGGGAATTCTGCTGGCTACACCTTC
TRBV5-4	TRBJ2-3	NA	TRBD2	CASSASGTSGDTQYF	TGTGCCAGCAGCGCTTCCGGGACTAGCGGCGATACGCAGTATTTT
TRBV10-1	TRBJ1-1	NA	NA	CASSDLQGDTEAFF	TGCGCCAGCAGTGACTTACAGGGAGACACTGAAGCTTTCTTT
TRBV7-8	TRBJ2-2	NA	NA	CASSPDRGGLGELFF	TGTGCCAGCAGCCCAGACAGGGGAGGGCTCGGGGAGCTGTTTTTT
TRBV11-3	TRBJ1-2	NA	NA	CASSLMEQGLGYGYTF	TGTGCCAGCAGCTTAATGGAGCAGGGGTTGGGCTATGGCTACACCTTC
TRBV1	TRBJ1-5	NA	NA	CTSRQGTGPEKGNQPQHF	TGCACCAGCAGACAGGGGACAGGGCCTGAGAAGGGCAATCAGCCCCAGCATTTT
TRBV5-8	TRBJ2-3	NA	TRBD2	CASSLGTSGRWTDTQYF	TGTGCCAGCAGCTTGGGGACTAGCGGGAGGTGGACAGATACGCAGTATTTT
TRBV5-1	TRBJ2-7	NA	TRBD1	CASSLGQGADEQYF	TGCGCCAGCAGCTTAGGACAGGGGGCAGACGAGCAGTACTTC
TRBV11-2	TRBJ2-7	NA	NA	CASSGDRKEQYF	TGTGCCAGCAGCGGAGACAGGAAAGAGCAGTACTTC
TRBV27	TRBJ2-6	NA	NA	CASSAGTSGYGANVLTF	TGTGCCAGCAGCGCAGGGACATCAGGGTACGGGGCCAACGTCCTGACTTTC
TRBV11-2	TRBJ2-1	NA	NA	CASSLVGRDEQFF	TGTGCCAGCAGCTTAGTAGGCCGGGATGAGCAGTTCTTC
TRBV7-6	TRBJ1-2	NA	TRBD1	CASSAGQGSLNYGYTF	TGTGCCAGCAGCGCAGGACAGGGAAGTTTGAACTATGGCTACACCTTC
TRBV28	TRBJ2-7	NA	TRBD1	CASSMPGQGAYEQYF	TGTGCCAGCAGCATGCCGGGACAGGGGGCCTACGAGCAGTACTTC
TRBV6-2/TRBV6-3	TRBJ1-2	few	NA	CASSLTDFYGYTF	TGTGCCAGCAGTCTGACAGATTTCTATGGCTACACCTTC
TRBV12-3/TRBV12-4	TRBJ1-2	NA	TRBD1	CASSHRGGYTF	TGTGCCAGCAGCCACAGGGGCGGCTACACCTTC